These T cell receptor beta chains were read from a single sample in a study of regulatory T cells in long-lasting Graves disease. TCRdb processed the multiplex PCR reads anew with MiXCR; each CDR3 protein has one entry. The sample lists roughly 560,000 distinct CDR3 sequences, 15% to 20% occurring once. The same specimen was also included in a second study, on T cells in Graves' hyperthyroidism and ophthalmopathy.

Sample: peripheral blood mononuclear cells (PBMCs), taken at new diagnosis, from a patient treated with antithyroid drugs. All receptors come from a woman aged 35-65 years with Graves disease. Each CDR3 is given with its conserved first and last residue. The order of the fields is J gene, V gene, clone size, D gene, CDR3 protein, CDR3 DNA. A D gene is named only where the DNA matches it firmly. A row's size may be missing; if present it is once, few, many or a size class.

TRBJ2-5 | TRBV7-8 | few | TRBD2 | CASSFHPSGEGETQYF | TGTGCCAGCAGCTTTCACCCTAGCGGGGAGGGTGAGACCCAGTACTTC
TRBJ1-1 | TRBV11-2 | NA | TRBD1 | CASSNRGVNTEAFF | TGTGCCAGCAGCAACAGGGGCGTGAACACTGAAGCTTTCTTT
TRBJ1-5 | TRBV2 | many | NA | CASSRGIGPQHF | TGTGCCAGCAGCCGGGGCATTGGGCCCCAGCATTTT
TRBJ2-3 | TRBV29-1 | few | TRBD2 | CSVDGSERELTDTQYF | TGCAGCGTTGATGGCTCAGAGCGGGAGCTCACAGATACGCAGTATTTT
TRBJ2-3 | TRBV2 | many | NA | CASMGGYTQYF | TGTGCCAGCATGGGGGGATATACGCAGTATTTT
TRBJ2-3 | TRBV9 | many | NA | CASSATKDTQYF | TGTGCCAGCAGCGCCACGAAAGATACGCAGTATTTT
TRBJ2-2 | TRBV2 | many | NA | CASSRTGELFF | TGTGCCAGCAGCAGAACCGGGGAGCTGTTTTTT
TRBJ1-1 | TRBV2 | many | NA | CASSDTGPRESAFF | TGTGCCAGCAGTGACACAGGACCCCGGGAATCGGCTTTCTTT
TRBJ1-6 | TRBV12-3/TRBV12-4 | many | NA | CASSSGGSFSPLHF | TGTGCCAGCAGTTCCGGGGGCAGCTTTTCGCCCCTCCACTTT
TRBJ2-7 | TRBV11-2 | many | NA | CASSLESGSYEQYF | TGTGCCAGCAGCTTAGAAAGCGGTAGCTACGAGCAGTACTTC
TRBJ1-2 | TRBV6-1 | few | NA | CASSETLGNYGYTF | TGTGCCAGCAGTGAGACCCTGGGGAACTATGGCTACACCTTC
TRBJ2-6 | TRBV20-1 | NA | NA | CSASDSSGANVLTF | TGCAGTGCTAGTGACAGCTCTGGGGCCAACGTCCTGACTTTC
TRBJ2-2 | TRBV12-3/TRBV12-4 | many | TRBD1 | CASSSGTGPRRELFF | TGTGCCAGCAGCTCCGGGACAGGGCCTCGTCGGGAGCTGTTTTTT
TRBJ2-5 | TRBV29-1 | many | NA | CSVVQGWETQYF | TGCAGCGTTGTACAGGGTTGGGAGACCCAGTACTTC
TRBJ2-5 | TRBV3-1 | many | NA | CASSPDGTFQETQYF | TGTGCCAGCAGCCCGGACGGGACTTTTCAAGAGACCCAGTACTTC
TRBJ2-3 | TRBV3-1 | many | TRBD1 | CASSQTLQGDADTQYF | TGTGCCAGCAGCCAGACGCTACAGGGGGATGCAGATACGCAGTATTTT
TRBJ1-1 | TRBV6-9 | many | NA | CASSLTDTNTEAFF | TGTGCCAGCAGTTTAACGGACACCAACACTGAAGCTTTCTTT
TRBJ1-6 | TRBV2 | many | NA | CASSEVPSPLHF | TGTGCCAGCAGTGAAGTTCCATCACCCCTCCACTTT
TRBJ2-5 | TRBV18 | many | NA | CASVLQETQYF | TGTGCCAGCGTACTTCAAGAGACCCAGTACTTC
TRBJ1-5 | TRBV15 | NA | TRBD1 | CATSSNHGTDQPQHF | TGTGCCACCAGCAGTAATCACGGGACAGATCAGCCCCAGCATTTT
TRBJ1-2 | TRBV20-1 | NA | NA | CSARKSLGTVVHGYTF | TGCAGTGCTAGAAAATCCCTAGGGACGGTAGTCCATGGCTACACCTTC
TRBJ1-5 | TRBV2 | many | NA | CASREGGGGNQPQHF | TGTGCCAGCAGGGAGGGGGGTGGTGGGAATCAGCCCCAGCATTTT
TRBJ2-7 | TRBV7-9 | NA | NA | CASSPAPWYEQYF | TGTGCCAGCAGCCCAGCCCCTTGGTACGAGCAGTACTTC
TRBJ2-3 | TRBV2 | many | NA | CASSESPDTQYF | TGTGCCAGCAGTGAAAGCCCAGATACGCAGTATTTT
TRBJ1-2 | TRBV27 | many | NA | CASSSIQGTKIYGYTF | TGTGCCAGCAGTTCGATTCAGGGGACGAAGATCTATGGCTACACCTTC
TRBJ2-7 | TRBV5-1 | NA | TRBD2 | CASSTGLAGGRSEQYF | TGCGCCAGCAGCACCGGACTAGCGGGAGGCCGCAGCGAGCAGTACTTC
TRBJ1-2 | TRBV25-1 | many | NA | CASSGGAWGYTF | TGTGCCAGCAGTGGGGGGGCGTGGGGCTACACCTTC
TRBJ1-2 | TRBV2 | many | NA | CASSADSNYGYTF | TGTGCCAGCAGTGCGGACAGCAACTATGGCTACACCTTC
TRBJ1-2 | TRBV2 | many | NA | CASSEGQASANYGYTF | TGTGCCAGCAGTGAAGGGCAGGCTTCAGCTAACTATGGCTACACCTTC
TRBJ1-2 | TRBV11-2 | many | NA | CASSLAPTGGVYGYTF | TGTGCCAGCAGCTTAGCACCGACGGGGGGAGTCTATGGCTACACCTTC
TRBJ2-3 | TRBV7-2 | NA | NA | CASSLAPGASTDTQYF | TGTGCCAGCAGCTTAGCCCCCGGGGCTAGCACAGATACGCAGTATTTT
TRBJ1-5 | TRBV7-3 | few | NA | CASSLTGGSPQHF | TGTGCCAGCAGCTTAACGGGTGGGTCCCCCCAGCATTTT
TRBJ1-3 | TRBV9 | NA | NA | CASSVRDIISPGNTIYF | TGTGCCAGCAGCGTCCGGGACATCATTTCTCCTGGAAACACCATATATTTT
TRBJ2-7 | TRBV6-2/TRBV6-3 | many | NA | CASSVVRSYEQYF | TGTGCCAGCAGTGTTGTACGCTCCTACGAGCAGTACTTC
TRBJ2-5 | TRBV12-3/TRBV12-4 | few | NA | CAGSRDRQETQYF | TGTGCCGGCAGCCGGGACCGACAAGAGACCCAGTACTTC
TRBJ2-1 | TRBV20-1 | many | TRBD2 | CSASRAGGSYNEQFF | TGCAGTGCCTCCCGAGCGGGGGGTTCCTACAATGAGCAGTTCTTC
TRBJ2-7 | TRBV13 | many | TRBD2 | CASSLVRAGDGEQYF | TGTGCCAGCAGCTTAGTTCGAGCGGGGGACGGCGAGCAGTACTTC
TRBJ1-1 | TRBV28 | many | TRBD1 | CASLRGWTGAHPEAFF | TGTGCCAGCCTCAGGGGTTGGACAGGGGCTCACCCTGAAGCTTTCTTT
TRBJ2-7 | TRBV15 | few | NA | CATSRVGGLALGNEQYF | TGTGCCACCAGCAGAGTTGGGGGGTTGGCTTTAGGAAACGAGCAGTACTTC